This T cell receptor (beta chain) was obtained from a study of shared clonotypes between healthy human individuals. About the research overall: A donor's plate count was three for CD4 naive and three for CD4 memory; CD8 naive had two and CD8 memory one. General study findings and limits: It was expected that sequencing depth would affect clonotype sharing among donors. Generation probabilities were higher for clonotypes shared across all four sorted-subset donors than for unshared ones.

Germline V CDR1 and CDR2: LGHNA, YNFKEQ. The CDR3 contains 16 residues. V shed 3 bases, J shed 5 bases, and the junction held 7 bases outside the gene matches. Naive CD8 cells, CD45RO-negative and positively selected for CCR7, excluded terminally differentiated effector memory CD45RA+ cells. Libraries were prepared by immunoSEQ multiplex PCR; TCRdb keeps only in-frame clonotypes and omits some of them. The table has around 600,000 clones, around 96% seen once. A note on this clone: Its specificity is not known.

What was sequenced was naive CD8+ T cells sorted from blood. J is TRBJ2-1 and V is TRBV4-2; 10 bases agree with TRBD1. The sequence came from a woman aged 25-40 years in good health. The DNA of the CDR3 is TGTGCCAGCAGCCAGATGACAGGGGGCATCAACAATGAGCAGTTCTTC. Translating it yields CASSQMTGGINNEQFF.